This T cell receptor (beta chain) derives from a study of CD8+ T cells in alopecia areata. RNA extraction and reverse transcription yielded cDNA as sequencing template. The method was immunoSEQ multiplex PCR; TCRdb's version includes in-frame clones alone and lacks a portion of them. The sample has about 180,000 clones; roughly 50% are singletons. This CDR3 has 15 residues. V gave up 3 bases and J gave up 8 bases; unmatched junction bases: 7. Germline CDR1 and CDR2: MDHEN and SYDVKM. A few counts support this clone. Its antigen is currently unknown. The sample's treatment: oral pan-JAK inhibitor, 5-10 mg twice daily. It was from PBMCs that CD4+ and CD8+ T cells were sorted. Notes on the study in general: Only one nonresponder was present, which leaves the link between baseline CD8+ expansion and response uncertain.

The clonotype originates from a human donor with alopecia areata. The sample in question was CD8+ T cells sorted from blood, obtained at week 24, from a patient treated with tofacitinib. This chain links TRBV28 with TRBJ2-1; 10 nucleotides agree with TRBD1. The CDR3 nucleotides read TGTGCCAGCAGTTTGCGGACAGGGGGTAAGGATGAGCAGTTCTTC. Translated: CASSLRTGGKDEQFF.